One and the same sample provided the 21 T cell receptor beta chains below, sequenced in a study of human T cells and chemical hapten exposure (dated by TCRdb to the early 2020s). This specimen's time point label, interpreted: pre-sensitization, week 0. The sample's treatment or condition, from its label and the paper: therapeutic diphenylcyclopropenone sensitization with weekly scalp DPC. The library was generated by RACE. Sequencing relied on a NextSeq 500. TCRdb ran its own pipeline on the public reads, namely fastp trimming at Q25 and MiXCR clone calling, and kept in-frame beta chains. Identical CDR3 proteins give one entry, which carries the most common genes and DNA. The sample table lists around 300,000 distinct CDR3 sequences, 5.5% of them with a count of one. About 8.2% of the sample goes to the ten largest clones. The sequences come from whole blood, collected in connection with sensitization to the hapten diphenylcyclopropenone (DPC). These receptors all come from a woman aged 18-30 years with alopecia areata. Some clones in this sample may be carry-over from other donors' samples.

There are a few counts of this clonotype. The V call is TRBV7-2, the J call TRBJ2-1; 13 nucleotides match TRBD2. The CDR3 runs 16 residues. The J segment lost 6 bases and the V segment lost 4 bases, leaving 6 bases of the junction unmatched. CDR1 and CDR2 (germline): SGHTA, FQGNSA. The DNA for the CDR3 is TGTGCCAGCAGCTCCCCTACTAGCGGGGGGGTCAATGAGCAGTTCTTC. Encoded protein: CASSSPTSGGVNEQFF.

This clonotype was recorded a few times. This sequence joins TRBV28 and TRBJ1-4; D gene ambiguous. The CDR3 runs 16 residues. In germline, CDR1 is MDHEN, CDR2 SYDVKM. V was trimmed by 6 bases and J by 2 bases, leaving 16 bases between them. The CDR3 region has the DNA TGTGCCAGCAGCCGACCAACGCGCTATACTAATGAAAAACTGTTTTTT. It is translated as CASSRPTRYTNEKLFF.

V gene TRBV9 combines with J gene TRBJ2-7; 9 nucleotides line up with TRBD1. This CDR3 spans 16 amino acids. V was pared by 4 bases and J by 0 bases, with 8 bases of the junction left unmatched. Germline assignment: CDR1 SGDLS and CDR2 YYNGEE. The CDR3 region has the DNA TGTGCCAGCAGCTTGGACAGGGGAGGGAGCTCCTACGAGCAGTACTTC. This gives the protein CASSLDRGGSSYEQYF.

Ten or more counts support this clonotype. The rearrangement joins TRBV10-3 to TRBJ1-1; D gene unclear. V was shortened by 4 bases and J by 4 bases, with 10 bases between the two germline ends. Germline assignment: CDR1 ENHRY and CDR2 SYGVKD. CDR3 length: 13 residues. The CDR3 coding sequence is TGTGCCATCAGTGTAGCTGGGTTCACTGAAGCTTTCTTT. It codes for CAISVAGFTEAFF.

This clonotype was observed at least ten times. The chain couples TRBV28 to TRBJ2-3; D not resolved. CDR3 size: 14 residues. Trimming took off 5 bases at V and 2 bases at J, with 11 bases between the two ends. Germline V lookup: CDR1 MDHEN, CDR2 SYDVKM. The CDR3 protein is CASSTPATTDTQYF. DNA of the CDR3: TGTGCCAGCAGTACCCCGGCGACCACAGATACGCAGTATTTT.

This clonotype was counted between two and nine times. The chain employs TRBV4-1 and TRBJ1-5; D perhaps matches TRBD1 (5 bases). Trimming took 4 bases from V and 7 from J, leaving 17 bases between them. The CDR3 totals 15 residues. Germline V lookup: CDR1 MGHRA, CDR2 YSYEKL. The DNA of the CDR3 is TGCGCCAGCAGCCCCTGGGAGGGGTCGGCACAGCCCCAGCATTTT. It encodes CASSPWEGSAQPQHF.

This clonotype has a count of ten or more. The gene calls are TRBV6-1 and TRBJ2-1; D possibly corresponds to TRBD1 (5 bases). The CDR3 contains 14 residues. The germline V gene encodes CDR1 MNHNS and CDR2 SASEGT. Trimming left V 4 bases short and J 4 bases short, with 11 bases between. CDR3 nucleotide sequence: TGTGCCAGCAGTGCCGAGACAGAGTACAATGAGCAGTTCTTC. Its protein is CASSAETEYNEQFF.

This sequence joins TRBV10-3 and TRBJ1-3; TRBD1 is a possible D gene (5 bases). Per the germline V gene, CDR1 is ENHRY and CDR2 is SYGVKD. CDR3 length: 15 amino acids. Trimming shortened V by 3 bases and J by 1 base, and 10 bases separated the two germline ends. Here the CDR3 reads CAISDNAGSGNTIYF. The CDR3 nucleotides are TGTGCCATCAGTGACAACGCAGGGTCTGGAAACACCATATATTTT.

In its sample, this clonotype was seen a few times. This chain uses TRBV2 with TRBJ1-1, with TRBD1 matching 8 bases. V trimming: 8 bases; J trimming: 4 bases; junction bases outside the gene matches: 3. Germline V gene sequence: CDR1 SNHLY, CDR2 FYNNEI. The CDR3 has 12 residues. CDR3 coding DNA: TGTGCCAGCGACAGGGGAGCCACTGAAGCTTTCTTT. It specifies CASDRGATEAFF.

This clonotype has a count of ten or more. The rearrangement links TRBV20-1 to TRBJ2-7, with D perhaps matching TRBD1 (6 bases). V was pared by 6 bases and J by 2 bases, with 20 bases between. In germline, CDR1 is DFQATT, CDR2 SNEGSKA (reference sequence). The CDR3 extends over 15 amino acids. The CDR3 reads CSADSTRTATYEQYF. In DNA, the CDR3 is TGCAGTGCCGACTCTACTCGGACAGCCACCTACGAGCAGTACTTC.

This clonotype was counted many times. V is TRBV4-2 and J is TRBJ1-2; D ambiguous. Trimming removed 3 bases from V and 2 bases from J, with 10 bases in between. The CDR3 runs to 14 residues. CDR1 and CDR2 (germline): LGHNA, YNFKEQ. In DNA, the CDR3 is TGTGCCAGCAGCCAGTTATTCGACAACTATGGCTACACCTTC. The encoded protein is CASSQLFDNYGYTF.

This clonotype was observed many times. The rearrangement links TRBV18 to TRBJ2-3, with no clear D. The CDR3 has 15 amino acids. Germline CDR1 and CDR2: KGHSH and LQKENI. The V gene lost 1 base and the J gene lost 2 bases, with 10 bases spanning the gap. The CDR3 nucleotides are TGTGCCAGCTCACCACAAAGGACGGACACAGATACGCAGTATTTT. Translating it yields CASSPQRTDTDTQYF.

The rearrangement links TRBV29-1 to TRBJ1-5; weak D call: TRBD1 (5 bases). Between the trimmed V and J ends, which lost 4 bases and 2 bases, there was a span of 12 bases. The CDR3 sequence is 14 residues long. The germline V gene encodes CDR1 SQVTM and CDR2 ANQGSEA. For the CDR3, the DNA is TGCAGCGTTGCAGGGAATTCGGGCAATCAGCCCCAGCATTTT. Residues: CSVAGNSGNQPQHF.

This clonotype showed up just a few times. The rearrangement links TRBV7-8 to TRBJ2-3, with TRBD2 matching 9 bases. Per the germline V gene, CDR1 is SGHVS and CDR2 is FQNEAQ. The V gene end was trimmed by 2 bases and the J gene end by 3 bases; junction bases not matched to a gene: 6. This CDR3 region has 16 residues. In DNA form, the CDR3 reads TGTGCCAGCAGCTTACTAGCGGGACTCGGAACAGATACGCAGTATTTT. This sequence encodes CASSLLAGLGTDTQYF.

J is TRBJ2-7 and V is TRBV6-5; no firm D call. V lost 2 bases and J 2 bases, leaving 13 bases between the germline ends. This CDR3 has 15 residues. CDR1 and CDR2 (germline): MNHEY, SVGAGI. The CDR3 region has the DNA TGTGCCAGCAGTTACGTCCGGAGTCCCGCCTACGAGCAGTACTTC. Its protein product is CASSYVRSPAYEQYF.

CDR3 sequence (DNA): TGCAGCGTTGAGGGTGTGGACAGTCGGAACACTGAAGCTTTCTTT. Translating gives CSVEGVDSRNTEAFF. The chain recombines TRBV29-1 with TRBJ1-1; a possible D gene is TRBD1 (6 bases). Deletions cut 3 bases from V and 1 base from J, with 15 bases between. Germline V lookup: CDR1 SQVTM, CDR2 ANQGSEA. This CDR3 has 15 residues.

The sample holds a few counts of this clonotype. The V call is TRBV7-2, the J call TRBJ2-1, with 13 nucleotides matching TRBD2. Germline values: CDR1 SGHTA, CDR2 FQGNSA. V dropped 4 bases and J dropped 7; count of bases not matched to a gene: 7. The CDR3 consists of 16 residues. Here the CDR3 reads CASSSPQTSGGNEQFF. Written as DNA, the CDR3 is TGTGCCAGCAGCTCCCCTCAGACTAGCGGGGGGAATGAGCAGTTCTTC.

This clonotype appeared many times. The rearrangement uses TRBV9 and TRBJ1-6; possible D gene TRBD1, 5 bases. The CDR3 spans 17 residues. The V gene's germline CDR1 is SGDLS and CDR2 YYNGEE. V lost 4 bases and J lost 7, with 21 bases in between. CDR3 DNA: TGTGCCAGCAGCCTCTCCGTTCGAGGGAGGGGAAATTCACCCCTCCACTTT. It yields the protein CASSLSVRGRGNSPLHF.

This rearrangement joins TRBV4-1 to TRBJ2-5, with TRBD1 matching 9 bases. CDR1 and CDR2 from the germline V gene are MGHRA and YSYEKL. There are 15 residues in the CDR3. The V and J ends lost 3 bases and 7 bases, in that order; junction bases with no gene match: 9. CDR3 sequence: CASSQDRGPRGTQYF. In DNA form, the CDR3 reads TGCGCCAGCAGCCAGGACAGGGGACCCCGAGGGACCCAGTACTTC.

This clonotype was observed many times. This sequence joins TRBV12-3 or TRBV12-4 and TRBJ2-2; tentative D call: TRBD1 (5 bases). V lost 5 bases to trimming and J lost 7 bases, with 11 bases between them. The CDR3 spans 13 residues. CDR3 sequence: CASSPPRGGELFF. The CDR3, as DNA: TGTGCCAGCAGTCCTCCTAGGGGCGGGGAGCTGTTTTTT.

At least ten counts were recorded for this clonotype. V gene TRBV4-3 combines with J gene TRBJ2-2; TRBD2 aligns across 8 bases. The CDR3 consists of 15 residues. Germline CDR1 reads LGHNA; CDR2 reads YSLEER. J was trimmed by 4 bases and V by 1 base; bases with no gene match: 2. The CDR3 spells CASSQGRGVTGELFF. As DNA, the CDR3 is TGCGCCAGCAGCCAAGGGCGGGGGGTCACCGGGGAGCTGTTTTTT.